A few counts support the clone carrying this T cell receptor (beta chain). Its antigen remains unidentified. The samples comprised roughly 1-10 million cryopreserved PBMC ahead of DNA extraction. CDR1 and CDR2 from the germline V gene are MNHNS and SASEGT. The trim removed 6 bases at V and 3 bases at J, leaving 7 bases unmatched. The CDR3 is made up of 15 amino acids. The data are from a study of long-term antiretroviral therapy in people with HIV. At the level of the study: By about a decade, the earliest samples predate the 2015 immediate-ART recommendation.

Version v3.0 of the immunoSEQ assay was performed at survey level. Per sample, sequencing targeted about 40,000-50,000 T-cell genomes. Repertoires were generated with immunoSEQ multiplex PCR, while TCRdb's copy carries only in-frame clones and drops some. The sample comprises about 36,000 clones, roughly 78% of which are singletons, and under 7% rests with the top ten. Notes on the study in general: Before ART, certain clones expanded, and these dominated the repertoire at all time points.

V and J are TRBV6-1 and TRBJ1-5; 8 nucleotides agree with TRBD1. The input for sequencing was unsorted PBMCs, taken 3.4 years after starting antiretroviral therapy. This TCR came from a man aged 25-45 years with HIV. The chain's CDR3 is CASRPDRGDNQPQHF. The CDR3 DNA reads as TGTGCCAGCAGGCCCGACAGGGGCGACAATCAGCCCCAGCATTTT.